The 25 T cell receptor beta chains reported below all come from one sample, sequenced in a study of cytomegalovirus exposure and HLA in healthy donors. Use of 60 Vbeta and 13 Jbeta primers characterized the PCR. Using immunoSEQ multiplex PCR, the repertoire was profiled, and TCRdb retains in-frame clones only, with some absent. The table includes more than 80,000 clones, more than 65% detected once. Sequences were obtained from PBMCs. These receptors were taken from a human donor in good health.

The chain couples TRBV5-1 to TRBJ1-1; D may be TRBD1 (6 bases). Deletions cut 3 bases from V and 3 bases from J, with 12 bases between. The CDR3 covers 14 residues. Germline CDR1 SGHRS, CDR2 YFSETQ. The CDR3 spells CASSYEQGYTEAFF. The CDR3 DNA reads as TGCGCCAGCAGCTATGAACAGGGATACACTGAAGCTTTCTTT.

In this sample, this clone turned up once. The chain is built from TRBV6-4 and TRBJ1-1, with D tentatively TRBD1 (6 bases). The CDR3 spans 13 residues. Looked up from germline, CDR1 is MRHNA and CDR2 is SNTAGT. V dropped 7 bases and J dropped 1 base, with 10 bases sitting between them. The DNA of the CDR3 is TGTGCCAGCAAAGGACAGACGAACACTGAAGCTTTCTTT. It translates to CASKGQTNTEAFF.

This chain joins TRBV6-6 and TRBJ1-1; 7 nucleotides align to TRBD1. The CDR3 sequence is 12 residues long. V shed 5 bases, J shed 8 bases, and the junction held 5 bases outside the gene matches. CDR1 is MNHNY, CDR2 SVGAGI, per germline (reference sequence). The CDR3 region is CASSRQGLEAFF. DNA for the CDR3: TGTGCCAGCAGTCGACAGGGTTTGGAAGCTTTCTTT.

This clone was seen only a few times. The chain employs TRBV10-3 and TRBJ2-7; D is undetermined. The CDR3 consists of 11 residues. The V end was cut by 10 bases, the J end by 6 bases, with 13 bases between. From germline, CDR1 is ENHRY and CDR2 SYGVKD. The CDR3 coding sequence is TGTGCCACCGGGTCGTGGTCCGAGCAGTACTTC. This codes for CATGSWSEQYF.

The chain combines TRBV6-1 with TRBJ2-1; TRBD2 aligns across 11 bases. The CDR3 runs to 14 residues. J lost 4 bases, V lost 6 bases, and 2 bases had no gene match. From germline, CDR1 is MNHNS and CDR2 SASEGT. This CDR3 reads CASRTSGIYNEQFF. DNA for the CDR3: TGTGCCAGCAGGACTAGCGGGATATACAATGAGCAGTTCTTC.

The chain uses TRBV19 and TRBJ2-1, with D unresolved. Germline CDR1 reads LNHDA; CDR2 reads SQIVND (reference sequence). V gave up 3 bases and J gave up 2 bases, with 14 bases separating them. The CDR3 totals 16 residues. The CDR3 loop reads CASSMETLGAYNEQFF. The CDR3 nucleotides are TGTGCCAGTAGTATGGAGACTCTAGGTGCCTACAATGAGCAGTTCTTC.

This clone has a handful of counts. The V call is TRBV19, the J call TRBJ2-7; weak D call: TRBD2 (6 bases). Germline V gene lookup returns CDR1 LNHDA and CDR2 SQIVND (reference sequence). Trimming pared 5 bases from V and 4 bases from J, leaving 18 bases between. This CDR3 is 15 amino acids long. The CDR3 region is CASSGPQAGPYEQYF. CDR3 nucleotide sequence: TGTGCCAGTAGTGGCCCGCAGGCGGGGCCTTACGAGCAGTACTTC.

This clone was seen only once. The CDR3 reads CASSQDPLANYGYTF. The CDR3 bases are TGCGCCAGCAGCCAAGATCCCCTAGCTAACTATGGCTACACCTTC. The rearrangement joins TRBV4-1 to TRBJ1-2; the D is unclear. CDR3 length: 15 amino acids. Trimming removed 0 bases from V and 0 bases from J, with 8 bases in between. Germline loops: CDR1 MGHRA, CDR2 YSYEKL.

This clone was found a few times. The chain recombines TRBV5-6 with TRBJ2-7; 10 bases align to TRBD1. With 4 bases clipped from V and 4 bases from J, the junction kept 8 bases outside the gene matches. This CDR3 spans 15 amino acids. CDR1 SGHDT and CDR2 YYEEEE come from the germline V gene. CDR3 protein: CASSLGTGVVYEQYF. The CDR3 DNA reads TGTGCCAGCAGCCTGGGGACAGGGGTGGTGTACGAGCAGTACTTC.

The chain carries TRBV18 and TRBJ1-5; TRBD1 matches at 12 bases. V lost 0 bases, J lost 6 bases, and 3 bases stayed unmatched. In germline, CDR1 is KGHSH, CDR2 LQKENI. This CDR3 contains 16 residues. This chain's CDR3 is CASSPPGTGGVQPQHF. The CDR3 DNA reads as TGTGCCAGCTCACCACCGGGGACAGGGGGCGTTCAGCCCCAGCATTTT.

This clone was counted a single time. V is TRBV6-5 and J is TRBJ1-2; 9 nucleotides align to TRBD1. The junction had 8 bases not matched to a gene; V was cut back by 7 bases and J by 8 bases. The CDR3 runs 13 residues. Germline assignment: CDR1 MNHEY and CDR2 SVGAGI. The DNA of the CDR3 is TGTGCCAGCATTGGGGACAGGGAGTACGGCTACACCTTC. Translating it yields CASIGDREYGYTF.

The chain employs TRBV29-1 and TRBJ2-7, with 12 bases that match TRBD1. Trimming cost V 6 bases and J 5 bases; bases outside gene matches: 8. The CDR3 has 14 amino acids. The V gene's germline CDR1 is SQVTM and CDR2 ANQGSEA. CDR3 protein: CSVARDRGQDEQYF. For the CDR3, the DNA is TGCAGCGTAGCCCGGGACAGGGGGCAAGACGAGCAGTACTTC.

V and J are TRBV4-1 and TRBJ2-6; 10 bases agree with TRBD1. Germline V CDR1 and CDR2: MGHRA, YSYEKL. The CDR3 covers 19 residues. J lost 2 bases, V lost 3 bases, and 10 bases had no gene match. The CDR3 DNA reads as TGCGCCAGCAGCCACACAGCCCCGGGACAGGGGACTGGGGCCAACGTCCTGACTTTC. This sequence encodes CASSHTAPGQGTGANVLTF.

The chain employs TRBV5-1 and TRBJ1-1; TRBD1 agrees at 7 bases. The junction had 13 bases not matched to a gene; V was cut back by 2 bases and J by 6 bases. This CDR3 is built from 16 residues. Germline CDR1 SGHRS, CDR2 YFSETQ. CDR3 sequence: CASSLTGAGFIAEAFF. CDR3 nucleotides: TGCGCCAGCAGCTTAACAGGGGCAGGGTTTATCGCTGAAGCTTTCTTT.

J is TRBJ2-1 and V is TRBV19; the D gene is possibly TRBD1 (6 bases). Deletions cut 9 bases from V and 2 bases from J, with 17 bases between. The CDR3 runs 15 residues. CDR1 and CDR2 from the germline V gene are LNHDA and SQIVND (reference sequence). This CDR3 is CASFAEGETYNEQFF. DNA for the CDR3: TGTGCCAGCTTCGCTGAGGGGGAGACCTACAATGAGCAGTTCTTC.

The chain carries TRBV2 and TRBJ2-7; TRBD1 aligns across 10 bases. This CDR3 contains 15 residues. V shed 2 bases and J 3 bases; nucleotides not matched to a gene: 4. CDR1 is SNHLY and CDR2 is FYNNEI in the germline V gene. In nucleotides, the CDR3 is TGTGCCAGCAGTGAAAACCGGGACAGGGGCTACGAGCAGTACTTC. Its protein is CASSENRDRGYEQYF.

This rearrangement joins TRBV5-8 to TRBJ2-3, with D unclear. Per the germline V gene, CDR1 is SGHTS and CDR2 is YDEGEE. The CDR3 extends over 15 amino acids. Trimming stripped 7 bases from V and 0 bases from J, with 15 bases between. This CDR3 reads CASSHERPSTDTQYF. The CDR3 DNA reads TGTGCCAGCTCCCACGAGCGCCCCAGCACAGATACGCAGTATTTT. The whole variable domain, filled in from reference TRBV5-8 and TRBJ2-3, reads EAGVTQSPTHLIKTRGQQATLRCSPISGHTSVYWYQQALGLGLQFLLWYDEGEERNRGNFPPRFSGRQFPNYSSELNVNALELEDSALYLCASSHERPSTDTQYFGPGTRLTVL.

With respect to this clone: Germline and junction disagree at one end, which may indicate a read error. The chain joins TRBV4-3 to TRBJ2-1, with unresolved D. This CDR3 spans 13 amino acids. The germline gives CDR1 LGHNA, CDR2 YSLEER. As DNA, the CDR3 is TGCGCCAACAGCCAAGATATGTCCGTTGAGCAGTTCTTC. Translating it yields CANSQDMSVEQFF.

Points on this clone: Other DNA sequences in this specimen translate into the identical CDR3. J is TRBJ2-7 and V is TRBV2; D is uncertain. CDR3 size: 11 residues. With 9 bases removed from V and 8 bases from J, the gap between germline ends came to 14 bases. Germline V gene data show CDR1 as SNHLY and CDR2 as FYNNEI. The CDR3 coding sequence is TGTGCCAGTATCCCAGCTGACAAGCAGTACTTC. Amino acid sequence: CASIPADKQYF.

The CDR3 reads CASSAGQSNNQPQHF. The CDR3 coding sequence is TGCGCCAGCAGCGCGGGACAGAGCAACAATCAGCCCCAGCATTTT. The V and J genes are TRBV5-1 and TRBJ1-5; TRBD1 agrees at 7 bases. This CDR3 contains 15 residues. The germline V gene encodes CDR1 SGHRS and CDR2 YFSETQ. The J segment lost 3 bases and the V segment lost 4 bases, leaving 7 bases of the junction unmatched.

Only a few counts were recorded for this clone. For the CDR3, the DNA is TGTGCCAGCAGTTACGGCGGAATAGGCAATGAAAAACTGTTTTTT. Translation: CASSYGGIGNEKLFF. The chain carries TRBV6-5 and TRBJ1-4; D call uncertain. CDR1 is MNHEY and CDR2 is SVGAGI in the germline V gene. V lost 2 bases to trimming and J lost 5 bases, with 12 bases between them. The CDR3 spans 15 residues.

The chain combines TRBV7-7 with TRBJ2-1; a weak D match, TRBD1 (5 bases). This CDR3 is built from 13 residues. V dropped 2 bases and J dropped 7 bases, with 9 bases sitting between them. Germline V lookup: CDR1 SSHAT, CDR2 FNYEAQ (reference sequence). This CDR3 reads CASSLTRVNEQFF. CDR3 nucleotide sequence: TGTGCCAGCAGCTTAACCAGGGTAAATGAGCAGTTCTTC.

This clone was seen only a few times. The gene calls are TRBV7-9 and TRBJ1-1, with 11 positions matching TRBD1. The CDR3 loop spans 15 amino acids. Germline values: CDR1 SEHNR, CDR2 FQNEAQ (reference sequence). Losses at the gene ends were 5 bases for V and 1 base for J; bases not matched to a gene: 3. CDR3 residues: CASSQDRGRNTEAFF. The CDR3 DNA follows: TGTGCCAGCAGCCAGGACAGGGGGCGGAACACTGAAGCTTTCTTT. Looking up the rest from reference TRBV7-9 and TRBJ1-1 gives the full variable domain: DTGVSQNPRHKITKRGQNVTFRCDPISEHNRLYWYRQTLGQGPEFLTYFQNEAQLEKSRLLSDRFSAERPKGSFSTLEIQRTEQGDSAMYLCASSQDRGRNTEAFFGQGTRLTVV.

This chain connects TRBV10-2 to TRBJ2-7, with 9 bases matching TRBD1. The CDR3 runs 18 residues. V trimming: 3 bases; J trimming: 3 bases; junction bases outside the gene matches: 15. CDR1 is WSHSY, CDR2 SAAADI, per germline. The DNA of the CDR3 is TGCGCCAGCAGTGACTCAGTAAGAGGGACAGGGAGAAACTACGAGCAGTACTTC. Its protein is CASSDSVRGTGRNYEQYF.

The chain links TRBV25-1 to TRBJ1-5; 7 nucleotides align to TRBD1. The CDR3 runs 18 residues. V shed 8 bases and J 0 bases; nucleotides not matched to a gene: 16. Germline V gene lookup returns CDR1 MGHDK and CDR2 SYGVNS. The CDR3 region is CASPRQGLLSSSNQPQHF. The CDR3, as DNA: TGTGCCAGCCCGCGACAGGGACTGTTATCAAGTAGCAATCAGCCCCAGCATTTT.